The T cell receptor (beta chain) described here comes from a study of T cell repertoires in cytomegalovirus infection. Study background: CMV epitopes that were recently identified and HLA-C-restricted were used alongside well-studied HLA-B-restricted ones. CMV infection together with matching HLA type was indicated by public TCR beta signatures. Points from the study as a whole: The cumulative frequency of public TCR beta families identified carriers of CMV plus the relevant HLA. Within the response measured ex vivo, HLA-C-restricted CMV-specific TCR beta clonotypes were dominant.

This clonotype was picked up a small number of times. Its antigen is still unknown. CDR1 and CDR2 (germline): MDHEN, SYDVKM. The V end lost 6 bases, the J end lost 2 bases, and 15 bases lay between the germline ends. The CDR3 totals 15 residues. A single record per CDR3 protein comes from TCRdb applying MiXCR to the reads. The table has 370,000 or so distinct CDR3 sequences, around a third seen once. This receptor was taken from a human donor in good health (CMV status not recorded). Some clones in this sample may be carry-over from other donors' samples. J is TRBJ2-3 and V is TRBV28; D gene uncertain. This specimen was cultured PBMCs, taken from culture after CMV antigen stimulation. CDR3 sequence (DNA): TGTGCCAGCAGGACCGAAGCCCTGAACACAGATACGCAGTATTTT. It is translated as CASRTEALNTDTQYF.